The 2 T cell receptor beta chains in this list originate from one sample, sequenced in a study of shared clonotypes between healthy human individuals. The protocol was immunoSEQ multiplex PCR, while the TCRdb copy is restricted to in-frame clones and leaves out a portion. Of 600,000 to 700,000 clones in the sample, roughly 73% were seen once. The sample comprised memory CD4+ T cells sorted from blood. Subset described: CD45RA-negative fraction. Source of these receptors: a woman younger than 45 in good health.

This clone was seen more than once but under ten times. The V call is TRBV28, the J call TRBJ2-5, with 7 bases aligning to TRBD2. The CDR3 sequence is 16 residues long. The germline CDR1 and CDR2 sequences are MDHEN and SYDVKM. V gave up 5 bases and J gave up 0 bases; unmatched junction bases: 9. In nucleotides, the CDR3 is TGTGCCAGCAGTCAATCTAGCGGTTCTTACCAAGAGACCCAGTACTTC. This gives the protein CASSQSSGSYQETQYF.

The V gene is TRBV2, the J gene TRBJ1-3; 9 bases are a match to TRBD1. Losses at the gene ends were 5 bases for V and 1 base for J; bases not matched to a gene: 6. Germline V gene lookup returns CDR1 SNHLY and CDR2 FYNNEI. The CDR3 has 16 residues. CDR3 region: CASSRGGTGSGNTIYF. The CDR3 DNA reads as TGTGCCAGCAGTCGAGGAGGGACAGGGTCTGGAAACACCATATATTTT.